These 30 T cell receptor beta chains came from one sample sequenced in a study of cytomegalovirus exposure and HLA in healthy donors. The PCR used 60 Vbeta and 13 Jbeta primers. Assay used: immunoSEQ multiplex PCR; TCRdb lists only in-frame clones, some missing. The sample has approximately 86,000 clones; about 70% are singletons. Sequencing input: PBMCs. The origin of the receptors is a man between 40 and 49 years old in good health and CMV-seronegative.

J is TRBJ1-2 and V is TRBV27; D ambiguous. The CDR3 has 14 residues. V was cut by 0 bases and J by 8 bases, with 13 bases left in between. The germline V gene encodes CDR1 MNHEY and CDR2 SMNVEV (reference sequence). Here the CDR3 reads CASSLSMVGEGYTF. CDR3 nucleotides: TGTGCCAGCAGTTTATCGATGGTGGGAGAAGGCTACACCTTC.

The V gene is TRBV4-2, the J gene TRBJ1-1, with a possible D match to TRBD1 (5 bases). In germline, CDR1 is LGHNA, CDR2 YNFKEQ. The CDR3 contains 16 residues. V was pared by 0 bases and J by 3 bases, with 14 bases between. The CDR3 nucleotides are TGTGCCAGCAGCCAAGATCCTCTAGCGGGGGACACTGAAGCTTTCTTT. It is translated as CASSQDPLAGDTEAFF.

This chain connects TRBV27 to TRBJ1-5; D is perhaps TRBD1 (5 bases). The ends were cut back, 1 base at V and 5 bases at J, with 6 bases in the middle. This CDR3 has 13 residues. Germline V gene lookup returns CDR1 MNHEY and CDR2 SMNVEV (reference sequence). The CDR3 reads CASSLWTHQPQHF. Written as DNA, the CDR3 is TGTGCCAGCAGTTTATGGACACATCAGCCCCAGCATTTT.

This clone was picked up a small number of times. The V call is TRBV7-9, the J call TRBJ1-2, with D tentatively TRBD1 (5 bases). With 2 bases removed from V and 8 bases from J, the gap between germline ends came to 18 bases. The CDR3 spans 15 residues. The germline CDR1 and CDR2 sequences are SEHNR and FQNEAQ (reference sequence). Written as DNA, the CDR3 is TGTGCCAGCAGCTTAACCGCCGGGCCCCAGGGCGGCTACACCTTC. It yields the protein CASSLTAGPQGGYTF.

The J gene is TRBJ2-2, the V gene TRBV6-5, with 7 bases aligning to TRBD1. Unmatched junction bases numbered 8, after V lost 6 bases and J lost 7 bases. Germline V gene sequence: CDR1 MNHEY, CDR2 SVGAGI. CDR3 length: 14 residues. CDR3: CASRDRENRGELFF. CDR3 nucleotides: TGTGCCAGCAGAGACAGGGAAAACCGCGGGGAGCTGTTTTTT.

The chain combines TRBV5-5 with TRBJ2-2, with TRBD1 matching over 7 bases. Germline loops: CDR1 SGHKS, CDR2 YYEKEE (reference sequence). CDR3 length equals 15 residues. The trim removed 9 bases at V and 3 bases at J, leaving 11 bases unmatched. Here the CDR3 reads CATTFEGGYTGELFF. In DNA, the CDR3 is TGTGCCACTACTTTTGAAGGGGGCTACACCGGGGAGCTGTTTTTT.

The chain recombines TRBV30 with TRBJ2-2, with 8 bases matching TRBD2. V dropped 5 bases and J dropped 0; count of bases not matched to a gene: 2. The CDR3 is 14 amino acids. Per germline, CDR1 GTSNPN and CDR2 SVGIG (reference sequence). The CDR3 DNA sequence: TGTGCCTGGCACGGGGGGGCGAACACCGGGGAGCTGTTTTTT. This translates into CAWHGGANTGELFF.

This chain joins TRBV10-1 and TRBJ2-7; 9 bases are a match to TRBD1. Germline loops: CDR1 WNHNN, CDR2 SYGVQD (reference sequence). CDR3 length: 17 residues. Trimming cost V 7 bases and J 3 bases; bases outside gene matches: 16. CDR3 nucleotide sequence: TGCGCCAGCACCTCCACACCGGGACAGGGATGTAGCTACGAGCAGTACTTC. Translating gives CASTSTPGQGCSYEQYF.

The gene calls are TRBV7-9 and TRBJ2-7, with D perhaps matching TRBD1 (5 bases). CDR3 size: 12 residues. V dropped 3 bases and J dropped 6 bases, with 9 bases sitting between them. CDR1 SEHNR and CDR2 FQNEAQ come from the germline V gene (reference sequence). The chain's CDR3 is CASSFSQGEQYF. CDR3 bases: TGTGCCAGCAGCTTCTCGCAGGGCGAGCAGTACTTC.

V is TRBV5-5 and J is TRBJ2-3, with 7 bases matching TRBD2. V shed 0 bases and J 1 base; nucleotides not matched to a gene: 8. The CDR3 totals 17 residues. Germline V gives CDR1 SGHKS, CDR2 YYEKEE (reference sequence). This chain's CDR3 is CASSLAKGGAGTDTQYF. CDR3 sequence (DNA): TGTGCCAGCAGCTTGGCCAAGGGAGGGGCCGGCACAGATACGCAGTATTTT.

The J gene is TRBJ1-2, the V gene TRBV5-6, with D unclear. Germline lookup yields CDR1 SGHDT and CDR2 YYEEEE. With 1 base removed from V and 4 bases from J, the gap between germline ends came to 5 bases. The CDR3 runs to 12 residues. In nucleotides, the CDR3 is TGTGCCAGCAGCTTGTCAGGCTATGGCTACACCTTC. It codes for CASSLSGYGYTF.

The chain is built from TRBV27 and TRBJ1-1; D possibly corresponds to TRBD1 (6 bases). Germline CDR1 is MNHEY and CDR2 is SMNVEV (reference sequence). The V and J ends lost 6 bases and 6 bases respectively, with 14 bases between them. CDR3 length equals 13 residues. DNA for the CDR3: TGTGCCAGCAGCCCCAGGGGAACCCCTGAAGCTTTCTTT. The encoded protein is CASSPRGTPEAFF.

This chain links TRBV5-1 with TRBJ1-2; 9 bases fit TRBD1. J was trimmed by 3 bases and V by 0 bases; bases with no gene match: 3. The CDR3 sequence is 15 residues long. Germline V gene lookup returns CDR1 SGHRS and CDR2 YFSETQ. The CDR3 DNA reads as TGCGCCAGCAGCTTGGGGACAGGGGATGACTATGGCTACACCTTC. Its protein is CASSLGTGDDYGYTF.

The chain joins TRBV9 to TRBJ2-5, with a tentative D call TRBD2 (6 bases). The CDR3 covers 15 residues. V shed 4 bases and J shed 2 bases, with 15 bases lying between them. Germline-derived CDR1 and CDR2 are SGDLS and YYNGEE. The CDR3, as DNA: TGTGCCAGCAGCTCGGGACTCCTAATGCAAGAGACCCAGTACTTC. As protein: CASSSGLLMQETQYF. The full variable domain, rest sourced from reference TRBV9 and TRBJ2-5, is DSGVTQTPKHLITATGQRVTLRCSPRSGDLSVYWYQQSLDQGLQFLIQYYNGEERAKGNILERFSAQQFPDLHSELNLSSLELGDSALYFCASSSGLLMQETQYFGPGTRLLVL.

The chain joins TRBV20-1 to TRBJ2-5, with 7 bases identical to TRBD1. Germline CDR1 and CDR2: DFQATT and SNEGSKA (reference sequence). With 8 bases clipped from V and 2 bases from J, the junction kept 2 bases outside the gene matches. The CDR3 is 11 residues long. The CDR3 DNA follows: TGCAGTCCGGGACAGCAAGAGACCCAGTACTTC. This codes for CSPGQQETQYF.

This clone was seen a handful of times. J is TRBJ1-4 and V is TRBV14, with D maybe TRBD1 (6 bases). From germline, CDR1 is SGHDN and CDR2 FVKESK. V shed 4 bases and J shed 8 bases, with 17 bases lying between them. The CDR3 spans 15 residues. CDR3 sequence: CASSRRGGSGEKLFF. The CDR3 nucleotides read TGTGCCAGCAGCCGCAGGGGCGGGTCAGGCGAAAAACTGTTTTTT.

The V gene is TRBV7-8, the J gene TRBJ2-5; a possible D gene is TRBD2 (7 bases). V lost 10 bases and J 4 bases, leaving 19 bases between the germline ends. This CDR3 contains 14 residues. Germline CDR1 is SGHVS and CDR2 is FQNEAQ. CDR3 nucleotides: TGTGCCACCGCAGGGGAGGGGGTGGGAGAGACCCAGTACTTC. Its translation is CATAGEGVGETQYF.

This clone was seen more than once but under ten times. The chain has TRBV7-7 and TRBJ1-5, with 8 bases matching TRBD1. CDR1 SSHAT and CDR2 FNYEAQ come from the germline V gene (reference sequence). This CDR3 has 13 amino acids. Losses at the gene ends were 5 bases for V and 7 bases for J; bases not matched to a gene: 4. As DNA, the CDR3 is TGTGCCAGCAGCAGGGACAGGCAACAGCCCCAGCATTTT. Translation gives CASSRDRQQPQHF.

The CDR3, as DNA: TGTGCCAGCAGCCTCATAGCGGGGGGGCAGAATGAGCAGTTCTTC. It yields the protein CASSLIAGGQNEQFF. J is TRBJ2-1 and V is TRBV7-8, with 11 bases that match TRBD2. This CDR3 contains 15 residues. Germline CDR1 reads SGHVS; CDR2 reads FQNEAQ. J gave up 7 bases and V 5 bases, and 7 bases lay outside the gene matches. Supplemented by reference TRBV7-8 and TRBJ2-1, the full variable domain reads GAGVSQSPRYKVAKRGQDVALRCDPISGHVSLFWYQQALGQGPEFLTYFQNEAQLDKSGLPSDRFFAERPEGSVSTLKIQRTQQEDSAVYLCASSLIAGGQNEQFFGPGTRLTVL.

This clone appeared once. The V call is TRBV18, the J call TRBJ1-5; D uncertain. V lost 2 bases and J lost 1, with 9 bases in between. Germline CDR1 and CDR2: KGHSH and LQKENI. This CDR3 comprises 15 residues. The CDR3 nucleotides are TGTGCCAGCTCACCAGCCGGCGGGAGCAATCAGCCCCAGCATTTT. Amino acid sequence: CASSPAGGSNQPQHF.

This clone was observed a single time. The chain is built from TRBV7-9 and TRBJ2-7; D perhaps matches TRBD2 (6 bases). The germline V and J ends were trimmed by 10 bases and 2 bases, with 9 bases remaining between them. Germline CDR1 reads SEHNR; CDR2 reads FQNEAQ (reference sequence). The CDR3 is 11 amino acids. The CDR3 sequence is CAIGEAYEQYF. DNA of the CDR3: TGTGCCATTGGGGAGGCCTACGAGCAGTACTTC.

The chain employs TRBV29-1 and TRBJ1-4, with TRBD1 matching 7 bases. The V gene end was trimmed by 4 bases and the J gene end by 2 bases; junction bases not matched to a gene: 4. CDR1 is SQVTM, CDR2 ANQGSEA, per germline. The CDR3 covers 14 residues. This CDR3 is CSVAPGQTNEKLFF. DNA for the CDR3: TGCAGCGTTGCACCGGGACAGACTAATGAAAAACTGTTTTTT.

J is TRBJ2-5 and V is TRBV7-3; 7 positions match TRBD2. CDR1 is SGHTA and CDR2 is FQGTGA in the germline V gene. CDR3 length equals 13 residues. Losses at the gene ends were 5 bases for V and 10 bases for J; bases not matched to a gene: 10. The DNA for the CDR3 is TGTGCCAGCAGCCCTACGGGGCCGGGAGGCCAGTACTTC. Protein product: CASSPTGPGGQYF.

The sample holds a few counts of this clone. V and J are TRBV28 and TRBJ1-5, with D possibly matching TRBD1 (5 bases). V was cut by 6 bases and J by 2 bases, with 8 bases left in between. The CDR3 length is 13 residues. Per the germline V gene, CDR1 is MDHEN and CDR2 is SYDVKM. The CDR3, as DNA: TGTGCCAGCAGGCCGGGGGGCAATCAGCCCCAGCATTTT. Translating it yields CASRPGGNQPQHF.

The chain combines TRBV15 with TRBJ2-3, with 10 bases lining up with TRBD1. V was clipped by 2 bases and J by 4 bases; unmatched bases: 6. The germline CDR1 and CDR2 sequences are LNHNV and YYDKDF (reference sequence). The CDR3 runs 16 residues. The CDR3 loop is CATSRRTGGIADTQYF. DNA for the CDR3: TGTGCCACCAGCAGACGGACAGGGGGTATAGCAGATACGCAGTATTTT.

The chain uses TRBV7-3 and TRBJ2-7; TRBD2 agrees at 8 bases. CDR3 size: 15 residues. V was pared by 2 bases and J by 4 bases, with 7 bases of the junction left unmatched. CDR1 and CDR2 (germline): SGHTA, FQGTGA. In DNA, the CDR3 is TGTGCCAGCAGCTTAGTTGCGGGGGGACGGTACGAGCAGTACTTC. This gives the protein CASSLVAGGRYEQYF.

The V call is TRBV7-2, the J call TRBJ1-6; tentative D call: TRBD1 (5 bases). V lost 1 base and J lost 0, with 10 bases in between. The germline gives CDR1 SGHTA, CDR2 FQGNSA. The CDR3 covers 17 residues. The CDR3 DNA follows: TGTGCCAGCAGCTTAGTTGGGGCCGGCTCCTATAATTCACCCCTCCACTTT. Translation gives CASSLVGAGSYNSPLHF.

CDR3 region: CASSFSSRGVGTEAFF. The DNA of the CDR3 is TGTGCCAGCAGCTTTTCGTCCAGGGGGGTAGGCACTGAAGCTTTCTTT. The chain has TRBV7-2 and TRBJ1-1; 7 positions agree with TRBD1. The germline V gene encodes CDR1 SGHTA and CDR2 FQGNSA. CDR3 size: 16 residues. V lost 3 bases and J lost 4; bases outside the gene matches: 11.

The chain is built from TRBV6-5 and TRBJ1-1; D is possibly TRBD1 (6 bases). V lost 0 bases and J lost 4, with 9 bases in between. Germline V CDR1 and CDR2: MNHEY, SVGAGI. The CDR3 consists of 14 residues. The CDR3 loop reads CASSYSRGGTEAFF. CDR3 nucleotide sequence: TGTGCCAGCAGTTACTCCAGGGGTGGCACTGAAGCTTTCTTT.

This clone was detected only a few times. The chain combines TRBV4-2 with TRBJ2-7; no clear D gene. Germline assignment: CDR1 LGHNA and CDR2 YNFKEQ. The V gene lost 0 bases and the J gene lost 6 bases, with 27 bases spanning the gap. The CDR3 is 19 amino acids. The CDR3 nucleotides read TGTGCCAGCAGCCAAGACCCGACTTCGGAGACCTGGTCAACGTCCGAGCAGTACTTC. It codes for CASSQDPTSETWSTSEQYF.